This T cell receptor beta chain stems from a study of cytomegalovirus exposure and HLA in healthy donors. Per germline, CDR1 SGHRS and CDR2 YFSETQ. Losses at the gene ends were 6 bases for V and 5 bases for J; bases not matched to a gene: 10. The length of the CDR3 is 15 residues. PCR involved 60 Vbeta and 13 Jbeta primers. Per the study methods: Approximately 11 million of the roughly 77 million unique TCR beta chains counted in a later analysis were shared. Here immunoSEQ multiplex PCR was the method, and the copy in TCRdb shows in-frame clones only, minus some. That table gives V, J and clone size, and the DNA gave D and trimming. The table includes 87,000 or so clones, about 7.6% detected once. Details on this clone: The antigen is undetermined.

Whole-study findings and limits: Several of the most significant clusters appeared linked to common viral pathogens, based on a later analysis. The study carried out a later analysis of TCR beta sequences. It associated under 20,000 of them with specific HLA alleles at a false discovery rate of 0.05. A later analysis found TCR association rates differed by HLA locus, highest for DRB1 and lowest for HLA-C.

The sequenced sample consisted of PBMCs. The TCR was taken from a man between 50 and 59 years old in good health and CMV-seronegative. This chain joins TRBV5-1 and TRBJ2-5, with 10 bases that match TRBD1. Here the CDR3 reads CASTYRGTGEETQYF. In DNA, the CDR3 is TGCGCCAGCACTTACCGGGGGACAGGGGAGGAGACCCAGTACTTC.